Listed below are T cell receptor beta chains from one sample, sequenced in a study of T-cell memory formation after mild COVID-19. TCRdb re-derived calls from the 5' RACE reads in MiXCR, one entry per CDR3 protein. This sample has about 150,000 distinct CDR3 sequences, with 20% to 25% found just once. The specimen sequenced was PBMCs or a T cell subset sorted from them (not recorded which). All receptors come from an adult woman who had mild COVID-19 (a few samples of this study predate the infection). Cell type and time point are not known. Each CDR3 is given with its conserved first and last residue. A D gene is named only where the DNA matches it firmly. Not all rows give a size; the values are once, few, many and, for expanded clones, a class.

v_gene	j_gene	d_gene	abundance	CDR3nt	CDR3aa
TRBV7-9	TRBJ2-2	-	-	TGTGCCAGCAGCTTATCTACCACCGGGGAGCTGTTTTTT	CASSLSTTGELFF
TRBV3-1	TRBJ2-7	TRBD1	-	TGTGCCAGCAGCCAAGGGAACAGGGGCGACGAGCAGTACTTC	CASSQGNRGDEQYF
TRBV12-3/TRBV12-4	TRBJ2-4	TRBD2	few	TGTGCCAGCAGTGATAGCGGGGGTCCGGACATTCAGTACTTC	CASSDSGGPDIQYF
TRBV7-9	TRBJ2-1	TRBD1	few	TGTGCCAGCAGTCACAGGGACAGCCTCTACAATGAGCAGTTCTTC	CASSHRDSLYNEQFF
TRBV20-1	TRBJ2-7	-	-	TGCAGTGTTGAGGGACGGTCGGGCTCCTACGAGCAGTACTTC	CSVEGRSGSYEQYF
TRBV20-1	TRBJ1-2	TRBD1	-	TGCAGTGCTATCTGGACAGGGCGGTTTGGCTACACCTTC	CSAIWTGRFGYTF
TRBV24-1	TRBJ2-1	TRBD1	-	TGTGCCACCAGTGATCCGGGACAGGGATTCAATGAGCAGTTCTTC	CATSDPGQGFNEQFF
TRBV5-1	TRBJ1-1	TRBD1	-	TGCGCCAGCAGCTTGGGGGACAGGGGGCAATTGAACACTGAAGCTTTCTTT	CASSLGDRGQLNTEAFF
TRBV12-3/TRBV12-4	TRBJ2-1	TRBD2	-	TGTGCCAGCAGTGTCCCAGGACTAGCGTGGGTAAATGAGCAGTTCTTC	CASSVPGLAWVNEQFF
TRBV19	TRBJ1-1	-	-	TGTGCCAGTAAGGGGGCTGAAGCTTTCTTT	CASKGAEAFF
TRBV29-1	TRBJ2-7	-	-	TGCAGCGTTAACGACGGCTACGAGCAGTACTTC	CSVNDGYEQYF
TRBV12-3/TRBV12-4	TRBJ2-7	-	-	TGTGCCAGCACCGCGGCGGGACACTCCTACGAGCAGTACTTC	CASTAAGHSYEQYF
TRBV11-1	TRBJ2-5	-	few	TGTGCCAGCAGCTACGGGACGGGGACCCAGTACTTC	CASSYGTGTQYF
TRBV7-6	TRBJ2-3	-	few	TGTGCCAGCAGCTTAGTGTGGCAGACCTGGGAAGATACGCAGTATTTT	CASSLVWQTWEDTQYF
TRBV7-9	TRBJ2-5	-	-	TGTGCCAGCAGCTCGTATGTGGCTCACCAAGAGACCCAGTACTTC	CASSSYVAHQETQYF
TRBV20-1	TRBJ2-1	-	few	TGCAGTGCTAGGGGGACTTTCTCGGGTGAGCAGTTCTTC	CSARGTFSGEQFF
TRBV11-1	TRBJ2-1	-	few	TGTGCCAGCAGCCCCCTACCGGGGTGGGGACTCCTGTACAATGAGCAGTTCTTC	CASSPLPGWGLLYNEQFF
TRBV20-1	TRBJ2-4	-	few	TGCAGTGCGCCCCTGGGGAACATTCAGTACTTC	CSAPLGNIQYF
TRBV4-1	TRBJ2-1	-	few	TGCGCCAGCGGAGGGGGCGGGGCCTACAATGAGCAGTTCTTC	CASGGGGAYNEQFF
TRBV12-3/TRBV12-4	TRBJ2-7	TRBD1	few	TGTGCCAGCAGTTTAGGCCTCAAGACAGGGCGCTACTCCTACGAGCAGTACTTC	CASSLGLKTGRYSYEQYF
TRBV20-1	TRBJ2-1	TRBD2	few	TGCAGTGCTAGAGATCAGGGACTAGCGATAAATGAGCAGTTCTTC	CSARDQGLAINEQFF
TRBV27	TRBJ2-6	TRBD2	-	TGTGCCAGCAGTTTCTGGGTCTGGGAGGGTTCCGGGGCCAACGTCCTGACTTTC	CASSFWVWEGSGANVLTF
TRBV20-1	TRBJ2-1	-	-	TGCAGTGCTATGTGGGAGAGCTCCTACAATGAGCAGTTCTTC	CSAMWESSYNEQFF
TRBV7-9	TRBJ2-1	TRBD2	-	TGTGCCAGCAGCTTAGCATCCTTCCAGCGGGAGGCCTCCTCCTACAATGAGCAGTTCTTC	CASSLASFQREASSYNEQFF
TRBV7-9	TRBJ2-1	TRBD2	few	TGTGCCAGCAGCACCGGGACTAGCGGGACGAGGGGCAACAATGAGCAGTTCTTC	CASSTGTSGTRGNNEQFF
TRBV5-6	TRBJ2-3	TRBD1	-	TGTGCCAGCAGCTTTGGACAGGGAGTGGCAGATACGCAGTATTTT	CASSFGQGVADTQYF
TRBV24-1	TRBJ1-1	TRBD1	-	TGTGCCTCCACCGGACAGGGAGGGGTAATCACTGAAGCTTTCTTT	CASTGQGGVITEAFF
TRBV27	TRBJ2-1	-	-	TGTGCCAGCAGTACATTATACCGGACTGGCGGCTACAATGAGCAGTTCTTC	CASSTLYRTGGYNEQFF
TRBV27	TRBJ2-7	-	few	TGTGCCAGCAGCGGGAACGGAGAGCAGTACTTC	CASSGNGEQYF
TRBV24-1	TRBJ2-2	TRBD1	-	TGTGCCACCAGTGTACCTCCGGGACAGGGACCCGGGGAGCTGTTTTTT	CATSVPPGQGPGELFF
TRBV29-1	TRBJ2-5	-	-	TGCAGCGTTGTAAGGGACCAAGAGACCCAGTACTTC	CSVVRDQETQYF
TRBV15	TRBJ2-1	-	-	TGTGCCACCAGCCTGGGACGCCACCTCTACAATGAGCAGTTCTTC	CATSLGRHLYNEQFF
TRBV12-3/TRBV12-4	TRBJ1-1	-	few	TGTGCCAGCCTCAGGGTTTTGAACACTGAAGCTTTCTTT	CASLRVLNTEAFF
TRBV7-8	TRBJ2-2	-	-	TGTGCCAGCAGCCTCCTCGGGGAGACCGGGGAGCTGTTTTTT	CASSLLGETGELFF
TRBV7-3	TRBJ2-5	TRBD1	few	TGTGCCAGCAGGACCAAGGGACAGGTTACACCACCCCTCCCTTTC	CASRTKGQVTPPLPF
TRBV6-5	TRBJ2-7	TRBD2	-	TGTGCCAGCAGTTGGGCGGGAGGTCCCCACGAGCAGTACTTC	CASSWAGGPHEQYF
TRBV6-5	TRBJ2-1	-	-	TGTGCCAGCAGTTCCTCCGGGCACAATGAGCAGTTCTTC	CASSSSGHNEQFF